What follows are 8 T cell receptor beta chains derived from one specimen sequenced in a study of CXCR3-negative and CXCR3-positive naive CD8 T cells. 5' RACE that incorporated UMI labels was used to prepare the TRB cDNA libraries. TCRdb reanalyzed the 5' RACE reads, giving one entry per CDR3 protein sequence and no DNA. This table lists about 41,000 distinct CDR3 sequences. The sequenced sample was memory CD8+ T cells from blood. These receptors were taken from a human donor in good health. Some clones in this sample may be carry-over from other donors' samples.

The V call is TRBV7-3, the J call TRBJ2-1; TCRdb picks TRBD2, but there is no DNA to check that call. This CDR3 is built from 16 residues. Germline values: CDR1 SGHTA, CDR2 FQGTGA. The CDR3 loop reads CASSLRPSGRVDEQFF.

The V gene is TRBV12-3 or TRBV12-4, the J gene TRBJ2-2; TCRdb outputs TRBD1, but without DNA this stays unchecked. This CDR3 contains 17 residues. CDR3 sequence: CACLPGDRSTNTGELFF.

The J gene is TRBJ2-7, the V gene TRBV10-3. Germline loops: CDR1 ENHRY, CDR2 SYGVKD. The CDR3 has 16 amino acids. CDR3 residues: CAISEPVHRGSYEQYF.

The chain couples TRBV20-1 to TRBJ1-1; TCRdb indicates TRBD1, and absent DNA this call remains unverified. Looked up from germline, CDR1 is DFQATT and CDR2 is SNEGSKA (reference sequence). This CDR3 is 15 amino acids long. This CDR3 reads CSAAGTGHVGTEAFF.

V and J are TRBV6-2 or TRBV6-3 and TRBJ2-3; the TRBD2 assignment by TCRdb is unverifiable without DNA. Germline V gives CDR1 MNHEY, CDR2 SVGEGT. The CDR3 has 18 amino acids. The chain's CDR3 is CASSTPWASGALRDTQYF.

This chain joins TRBV27 and TRBJ2-7. The germline gives CDR1 MNHEY, CDR2 SMNVEV (reference sequence). The CDR3 is 14 amino acids. The CDR3: CASSLSPISYEQYF.

This chain joins TRBV5-1 and TRBJ2-4; TCRdb's assignment of TRBD1 cannot be checked, as there is no DNA. The CDR3 runs to 16 residues. Germline V lookup: CDR1 SGHRS, CDR2 YFSETQ. The CDR3: CASSFRAGNPKNIQYF.

The V gene is TRBV29-1, the J gene TRBJ2-5; the D call of TRBD2 rests on TCRdb alone, since no DNA is present to check it. CDR1 SQVTM and CDR2 ANQGSEA come from the germline V gene. The CDR3 is made up of 14 amino acids. The CDR3 reads CSVDGRGPQETQYF.